This paragraph covers one T cell receptor beta chain sequence. What it recognizes is unknown. PCR used 60 Vbeta primers and 13 Jbeta primers. The data were produced by immunoSEQ multiplex PCR, yet TCRdb's version contains in-frame clones alone and is incomplete. The repertoire includes roughly 160,000 clones, roughly 85% of them detected once, and 7.5% to 10% sits in the top ten. The record originates from a study of cytomegalovirus exposure and HLA in healthy donors. CDR1 and CDR2 (germline): LGHNA, YSLEER. The CDR3 sequence is 14 residues long. Trimming cost V 0 bases and J 6 bases; bases outside gene matches: 3. General study findings and limits: The study put around 180 TCR beta chains on its list as cytomegalovirus-associated. It is likely that the observed cluster of highly shared sequence variants was a sequencing artifact. Over 15,000 TCR beta sequences were associated with HLA alleles at 0.05 false discovery rate in a later analysis. In the analysis, some V segments, TRBV6-2 and TRBV6-3 included, were excluded as indistinguishable.

This chain connects TRBV4-3 to TRBJ1-2; 8 nucleotides line up with TRBD1. The sequence came from a man aged 18-30 years in good health and CMV-seropositive. Specimen: PBMCs. The CDR3 DNA sequence: TGCGCCAGCAGCCAAGAGGCCAGGGGGCATGGCTACACCTTC. Its translation: CASSQEARGHGYTF.